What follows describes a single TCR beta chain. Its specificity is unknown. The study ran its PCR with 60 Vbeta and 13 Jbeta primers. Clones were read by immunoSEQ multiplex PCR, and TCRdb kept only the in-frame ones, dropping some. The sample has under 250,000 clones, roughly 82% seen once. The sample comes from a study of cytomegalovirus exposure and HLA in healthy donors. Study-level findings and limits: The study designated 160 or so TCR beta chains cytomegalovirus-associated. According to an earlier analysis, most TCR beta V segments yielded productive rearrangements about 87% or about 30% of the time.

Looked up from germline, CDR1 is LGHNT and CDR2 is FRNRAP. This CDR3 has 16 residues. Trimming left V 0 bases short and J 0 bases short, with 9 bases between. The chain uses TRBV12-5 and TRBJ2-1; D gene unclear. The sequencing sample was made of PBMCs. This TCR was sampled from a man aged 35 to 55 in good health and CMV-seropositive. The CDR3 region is CASGLVVSVSYNEQFF. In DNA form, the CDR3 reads TGTGCTAGTGGTTTGGTAGTGTCGGTCTCCTACAATGAGCAGTTCTTC.